This T cell receptor (beta chain) was captured by sequencing in a study of blood T cell repertoires in COVID-19. Across the whole study: COVID-19 samples from acute and convalescent phases originated in the United States, Italy and Spain. T cells, B-cell-depleted T cells, or PBMCs provided the cDNA or gDNA that served as material.

About this clone itself: This sample also contains other DNA sequences that code for the same CDR3.

This CDR3 region has 12 residues. With 0 bases removed from V and 5 bases from J, the gap between germline ends came to 6 bases. The germline gives CDR1 SQVTM, CDR2 ANQGSEA. Under the authors' procedure: For nucleated cells, counts were estimated from reference gene primer amplification. TCRdb keeps only in-frame clones here, not all; method: immunoSEQ multiplex PCR. The V and J calls and clone size come from that table; D and trimming were worked out from the DNA. This sample yields about 300,000 clones, of which over 70% are seen a single time; approximately 1.3% belongs to the top ten. V is TRBV29-1 and J is TRBJ2-3, with no clear D. This sequence originates from a woman aged 45 to 65 with acute or convalescent COVID-19. The sample taken for sequencing was peripheral blood. DNA of the CDR3: TGCAGCGTTGAAGATAGAGGAGATACGCAGTATTTT. Amino acid sequence: CSVEDRGDTQYF.